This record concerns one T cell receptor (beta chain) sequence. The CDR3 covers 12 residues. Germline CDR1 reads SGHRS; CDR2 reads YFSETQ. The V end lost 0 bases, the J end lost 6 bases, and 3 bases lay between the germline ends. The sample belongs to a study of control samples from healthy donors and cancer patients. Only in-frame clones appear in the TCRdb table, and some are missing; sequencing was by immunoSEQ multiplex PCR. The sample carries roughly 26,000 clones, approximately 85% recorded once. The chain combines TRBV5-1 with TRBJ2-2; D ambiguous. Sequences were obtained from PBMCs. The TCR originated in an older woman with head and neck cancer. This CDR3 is CASSLEAGELFF. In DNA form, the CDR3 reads TGCGCCAGCAGCTTGGAAGCCGGGGAGCTGTTTTTT.